This entry features one T cell receptor beta chain sequence. Its antigen is not identified. PCR used 60 Vbeta primers and 13 Jbeta primers. Using immunoSEQ multiplex PCR, the repertoire was profiled, and TCRdb retains in-frame clones only, with some absent. The sample holds under 150,000 clones, about 80% seen once. These data are taken from a study of cytomegalovirus exposure and HLA in healthy donors. Findings and limits, study-wide: Available immune exposure information was restricted to CMV serostatus only. The later analysis indicated that the majority of CMV-associated TCR beta chains appeared HLA-restricted. Later genetic work tied a missense DCLRE1C variant to beta-chain V and J trimming. Later on, an analysis showed TCR association rates differing by HLA locus, with DRB1 the most and HLA-C the fewest.

Germline trimming cut 5 bases from V and 11 bases from J; bases unmatched to any gene: 11. Germline CDR1 and CDR2: SGHTA and FQGTGA. The CDR3 is 14 residues long. The specimen was PBMCs. The rearrangement joins TRBV7-3 to TRBJ2-5; 10 bases line up with TRBD2. This sequence originates from a man younger than 45 in good health and CMV-seropositive. This chain's CDR3 is CASSLDRTSGEQYF. CDR3 in DNA: TGTGCCAGCAGCCTGGATCGGACTAGCGGAGAGCAGTACTTC.